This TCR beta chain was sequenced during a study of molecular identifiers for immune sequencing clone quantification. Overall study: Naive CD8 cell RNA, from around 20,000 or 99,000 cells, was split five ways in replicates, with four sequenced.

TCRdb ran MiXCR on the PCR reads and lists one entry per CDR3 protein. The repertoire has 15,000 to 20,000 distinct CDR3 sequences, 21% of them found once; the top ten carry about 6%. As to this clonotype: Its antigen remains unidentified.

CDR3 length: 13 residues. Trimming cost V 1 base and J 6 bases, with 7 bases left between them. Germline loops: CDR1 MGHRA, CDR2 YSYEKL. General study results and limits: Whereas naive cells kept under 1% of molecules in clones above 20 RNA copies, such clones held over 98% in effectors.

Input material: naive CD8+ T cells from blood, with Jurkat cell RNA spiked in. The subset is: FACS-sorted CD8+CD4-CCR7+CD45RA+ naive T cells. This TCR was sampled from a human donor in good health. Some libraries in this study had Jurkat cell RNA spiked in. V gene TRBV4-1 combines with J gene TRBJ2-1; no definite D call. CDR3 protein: CASSQVDSNEQFF. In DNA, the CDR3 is TGCGCCAGCAGCCAAGTCGATAGCAATGAGCAGTTCTTC.